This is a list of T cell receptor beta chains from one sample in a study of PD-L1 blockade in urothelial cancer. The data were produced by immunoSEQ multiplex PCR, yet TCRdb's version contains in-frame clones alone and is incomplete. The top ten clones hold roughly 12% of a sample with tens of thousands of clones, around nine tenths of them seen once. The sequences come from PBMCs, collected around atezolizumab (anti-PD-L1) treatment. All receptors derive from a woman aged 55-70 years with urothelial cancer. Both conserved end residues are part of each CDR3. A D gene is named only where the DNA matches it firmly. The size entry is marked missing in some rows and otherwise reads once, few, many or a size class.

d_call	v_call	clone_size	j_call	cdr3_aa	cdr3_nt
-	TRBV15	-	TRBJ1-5	CATSRDVSGLGQPQHF	TGTGCCACCAGCAGAGATGTTTCGGGTCTTGGACAGCCCCAGCATTTT
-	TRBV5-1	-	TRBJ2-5	CASSFLRPNQETQYF	TGCGCCAGCAGCTTTCTCCGCCCTAACCAAGAGACCCAGTACTTC
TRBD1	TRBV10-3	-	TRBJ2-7	CAISSGQGPYEQYF	TGTGCCATCAGCTCGGGACAGGGGCCTTACGAGCAGTACTTC
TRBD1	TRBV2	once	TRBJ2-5	CASSAGQAQETQYF	TGTGCCAGCAGTGCTGGACAGGCCCAAGAGACCCAGTACTTC
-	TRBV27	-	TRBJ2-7	CASSSSPRGYEQYF	TGTGCCAGCAGTTCCAGCCCCCGGGGTTACGAGCAGTACTTC
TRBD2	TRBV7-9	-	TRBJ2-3	CASSLGVAGGLDTQYF	TGTGCCAGCAGCTTAGGGGTAGCGGGAGGTCTGGATACGCAGTATTTT
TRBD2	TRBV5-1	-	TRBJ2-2	CASTPGLAGTGELFF	TGCGCCAGCACCCCGGGGCTAGCGGGAACCGGGGAGCTGTTTTTT
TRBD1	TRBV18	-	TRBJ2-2	CASSPLPGQRGTGELFF	TGTGCCAGCTCACCTCTTCCGGGACAGAGGGGGACCGGGGAGCTGTTTTTT
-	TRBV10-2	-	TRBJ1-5	CASSEHSPNQPQHF	TGCGCCAGCAGTGAACACAGCCCTAATCAGCCCCAGCATTTT
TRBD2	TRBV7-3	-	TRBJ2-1	CASSKGLAGRNEQFF	TGTGCCAGCAGCAAAGGACTAGCGGGGAGGAATGAGCAGTTCTTC
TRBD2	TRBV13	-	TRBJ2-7	CASSLGRGAYEQYF	TGTGCCAGCAGCTTAGGCCGGGGGGCCTACGAGCAGTACTTC
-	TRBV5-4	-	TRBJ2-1	CASSSTEAYNEQFF	TGTGCCAGCAGCTCGACAGAAGCCTACAATGAGCAGTTCTTC
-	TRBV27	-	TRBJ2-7	CASRPLGGDPSYEQYF	TGTGCCAGCAGACCTTTAGGGGGGGATCCCTCCTACGAGCAGTACTTC
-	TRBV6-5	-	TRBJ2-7	CASSLTGQGEQYF	TGTGCCAGCAGCCTAACAGGGCAGGGCGAGCAGTACTTC
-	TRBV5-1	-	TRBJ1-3	CASSPWMTSSGNTIYF	TGCGCCAGCAGCCCCTGGATGACTAGCTCTGGAAACACCATATATTTT
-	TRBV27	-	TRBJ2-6	CASSWGVPGANVLTF	TGTGCCAGCAGTTGGGGGGTCCCTGGGGCCAACGTCCTGACTTTC
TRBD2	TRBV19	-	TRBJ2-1	CASSISGLAGVDEQFF	TGTGCCAGTAGTATATCTGGACTAGCGGGTGTCGATGAGCAGTTCTTC
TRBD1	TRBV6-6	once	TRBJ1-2	CASRRTGVAGYTF	TGTGCCAGCAGACGTACAGGGGTGGCTGGCTACACCTTC
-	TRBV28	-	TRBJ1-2	CASSRTIRQDLHYGYTF	TGTGCCAGCAGCCGTACGATAAGACAGGACCTTCACTATGGCTACACCTTC
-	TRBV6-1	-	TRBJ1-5	CASIGALAGNQPQHF	TGTGCCAGCATCGGGGCCCTAGCGGGCAATCAGCCCCAGCATTTT
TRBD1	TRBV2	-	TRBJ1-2	CASSGQGYRYGYTF	TGTGCCAGCAGTGGACAGGGTTACCGCTATGGCTACACCTTC
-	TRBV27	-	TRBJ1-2	CASSFNSPGGYTF	TGTGCCAGCAGTTTTAATTCGCCCGGGGGCTACACCTTC
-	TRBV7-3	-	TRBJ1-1	CASSPITGYTEAFF	TGTGCCAGCAGCCCTATTACAGGGTACACTGAAGCTTTCTTT
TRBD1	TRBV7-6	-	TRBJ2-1	CASSPAMTGGPYNEQFF	TGTGCCAGCAGCCCCGCGATGACAGGGGGGCCCTACAATGAGCAGTTCTTC
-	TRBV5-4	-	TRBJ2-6	CASSLRGLRSGANVLTF	TGTGCCAGCAGCCTCAGGGGATTGCGCTCTGGGGCCAACGTCCTGACTTTC
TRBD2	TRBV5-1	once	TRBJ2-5	CASSLEGTSGPDGTQYF	TGCGCCAGCAGCTTGGAGGGGACTAGCGGCCCCGATGGAACCCAGTACTTC
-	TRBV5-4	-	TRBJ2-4	CASSSGGSLPADIQYF	TGTGCCAGCAGCTCGGGTGGTAGTCTCCCGGCAGACATTCAGTACTTC
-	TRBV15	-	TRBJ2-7	CATSRSFRESEQYF	TGTGCCACCAGCAGGTCTTTCCGGGAGAGCGAGCAGTACTTC
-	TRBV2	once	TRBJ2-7	CASSYRESVYEQYF	TGTGCCAGCAGTTACAGGGAGAGTGTCTACGAGCAGTACTTC
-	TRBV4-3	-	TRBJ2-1	CASSQDLEGPHNNEQFF	TGCGCCAGCAGCCAAGATTTAGAGGGTCCACACAACAATGAGCAGTTCTTC
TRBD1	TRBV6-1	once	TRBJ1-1	CASRITGVSTEAFF	TGTGCCAGCAGAATTACAGGGGTCAGCACTGAAGCTTTCTTT
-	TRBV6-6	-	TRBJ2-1	CVSSREHEQFF	TGTGTCAGCAGTCGGGAGCATGAGCAGTTCTTC
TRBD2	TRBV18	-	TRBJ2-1	CASSSRSTRVAGAGNEQFF	TGTGCCAGCTCATCCCGAAGCACCAGGGTAGCGGGAGCCGGGAATGAGCAGTTCTTC
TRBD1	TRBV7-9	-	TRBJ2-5	CASSSPGQQETQYF	TGTGCCAGCAGCTCACCGGGACAGCAAGAGACCCAGTACTTC
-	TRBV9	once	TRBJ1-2	CASSAHPGGRIDIYGYTF	TGTGCCAGCAGCGCCCACCCGGGGGGACGAATTGATATCTATGGCTACACCTTC
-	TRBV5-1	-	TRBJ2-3	CASSFSSASSTDTQYF	TGCGCCAGCAGCTTTTCGAGCGCTTCTAGCACAGATACGCAGTATTTT